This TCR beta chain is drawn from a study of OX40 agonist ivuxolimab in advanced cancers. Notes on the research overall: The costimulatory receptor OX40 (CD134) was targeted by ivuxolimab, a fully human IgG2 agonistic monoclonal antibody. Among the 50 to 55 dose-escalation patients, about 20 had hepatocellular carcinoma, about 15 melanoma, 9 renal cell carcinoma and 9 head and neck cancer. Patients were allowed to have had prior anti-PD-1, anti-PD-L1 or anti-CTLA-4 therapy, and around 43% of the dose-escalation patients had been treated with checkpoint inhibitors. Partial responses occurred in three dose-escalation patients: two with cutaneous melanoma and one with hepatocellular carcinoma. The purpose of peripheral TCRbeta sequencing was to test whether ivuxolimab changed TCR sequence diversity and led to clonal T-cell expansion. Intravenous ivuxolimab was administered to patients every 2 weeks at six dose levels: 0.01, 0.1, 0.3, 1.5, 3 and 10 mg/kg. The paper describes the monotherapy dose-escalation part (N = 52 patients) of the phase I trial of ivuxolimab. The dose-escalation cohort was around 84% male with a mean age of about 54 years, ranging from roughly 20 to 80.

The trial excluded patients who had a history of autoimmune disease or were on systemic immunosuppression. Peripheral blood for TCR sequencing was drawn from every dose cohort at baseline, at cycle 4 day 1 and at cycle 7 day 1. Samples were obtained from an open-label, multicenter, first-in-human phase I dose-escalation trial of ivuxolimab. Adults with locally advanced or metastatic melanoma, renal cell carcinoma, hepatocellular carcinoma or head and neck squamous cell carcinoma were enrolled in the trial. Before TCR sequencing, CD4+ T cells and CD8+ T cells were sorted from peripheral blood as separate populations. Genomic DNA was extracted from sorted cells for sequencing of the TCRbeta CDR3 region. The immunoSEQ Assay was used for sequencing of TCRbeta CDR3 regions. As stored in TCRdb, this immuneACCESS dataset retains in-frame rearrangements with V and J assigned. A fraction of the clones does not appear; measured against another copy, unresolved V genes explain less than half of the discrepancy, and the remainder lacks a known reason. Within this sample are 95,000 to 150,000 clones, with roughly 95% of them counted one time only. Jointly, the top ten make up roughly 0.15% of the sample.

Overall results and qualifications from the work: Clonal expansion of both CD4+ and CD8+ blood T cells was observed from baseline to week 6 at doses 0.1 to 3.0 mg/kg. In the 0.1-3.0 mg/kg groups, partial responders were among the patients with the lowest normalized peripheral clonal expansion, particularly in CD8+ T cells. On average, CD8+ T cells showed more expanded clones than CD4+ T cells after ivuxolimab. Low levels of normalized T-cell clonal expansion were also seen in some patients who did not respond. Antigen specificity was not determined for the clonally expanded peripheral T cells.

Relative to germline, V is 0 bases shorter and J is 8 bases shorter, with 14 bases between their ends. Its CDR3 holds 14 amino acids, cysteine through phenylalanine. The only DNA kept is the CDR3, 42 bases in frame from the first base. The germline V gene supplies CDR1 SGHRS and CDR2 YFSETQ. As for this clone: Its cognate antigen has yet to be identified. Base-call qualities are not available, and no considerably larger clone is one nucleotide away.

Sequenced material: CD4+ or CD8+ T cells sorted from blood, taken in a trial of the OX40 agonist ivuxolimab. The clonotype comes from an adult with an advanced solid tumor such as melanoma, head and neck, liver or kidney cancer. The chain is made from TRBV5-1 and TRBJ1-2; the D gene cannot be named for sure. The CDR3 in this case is CASSLAGRGGGYTF. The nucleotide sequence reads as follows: TGCGCCAGCAGCTTGGCCGGGCGAGGAGGGGGCTACACCTTC.